This is a list of T cell receptor beta chains from one sample in a study of blood T cell repertoires in COVID-19. Method: immunoSEQ multiplex PCR; TCRdb's copy keeps in-frame clones and lacks some. The table includes around 71,000 clones, about 80% detected once. The sequenced sample was peripheral blood. These receptors originate from a man aged 65-85 years with acute or convalescent COVID-19. Each CDR3 is given with its conserved first and last residue. A D gene is named only where the DNA matches it firmly. A row's size may be missing; if present it is once, few, many or a size class.

v_call	d_call	j_call	clone_size	cdr3_nt	cdr3_aa
TRBV11-2	TRBD2	TRBJ2-1	.	TGTGCCAGCAGCTTAACGGGACTAACCGATGAGCAGTTCTTC	CASSLTGLTDEQFF
TRBV19	TRBD1	TRBJ1-3	.	TGTGCCAGTAGTAACCGGGACAGGGAGGACACCATATATTTT	CASSNRDREDTIYF
TRBV28	.	TRBJ1-2	.	TGTGCCAGCAGTTTATTAGTACAGCCCCAAGACTATGGCTACACCTTC	CASSLLVQPQDYGYTF
TRBV5-6	.	TRBJ1-1	.	TGTGCCAGCAGCCCAGGGACTACTGAAGCTTTCTTT	CASSPGTTEAFF
TRBV18	.	TRBJ2-7	.	TGTGCCAGCTCACCGAGGACAGAAGACTACGAGCAGTACTTC	CASSPRTEDYEQYF
TRBV27	.	TRBJ1-1	few	TGTGCCAGCAAAGGAAGGGGGTCTGAAGCTTTCTTT	CASKGRGSEAFF
TRBV5-6	.	TRBJ1-2	few	TGTGCCAGCAGCTATGGGCCTAACTATGGCTACACCTTC	CASSYGPNYGYTF
TRBV27	.	TRBJ2-3	.	TGTGCCAGCTTAACAAGACTAGAAGGGCGGGATACGCAGTATTTT	CASLTRLEGRDTQYF
TRBV5-5	TRBD1	TRBJ1-3	.	TGTGCCAGCAGCCTATTAACCGGACAGGGAGCAGGAAACACCATATATTTT	CASSLLTGQGAGNTIYF
TRBV4-2	.	TRBJ1-2	once	TGTGCCAGCAGCGGTACCGGGGACTTCTATGGCTACACCTTC	CASSGTGDFYGYTF
TRBV7-6	TRBD2	TRBJ2-1	.	TGTGCCAGCAGCCCGGGGGGGCGGGAGTTTCCGTTCTTC	CASSPGGREFPFF
TRBV28	.	TRBJ2-5	.	TGTGCCAGCAGCACCGTGTTGGGGGCGGCGGAGACCCAGTACTTC	CASSTVLGAAETQYF
TRBV30	.	TRBJ1-2	.	TGTGCCTGGAGTCTGGGGGGGGGTAACTATGGCTACACCTTC	CAWSLGGGNYGYTF
TRBV15	TRBD1	TRBJ2-1	.	TGTGCCACCAGCGCGGACAGGTGGAATGAGCAGTTCTTC	CATSADRWNEQFF
TRBV27	TRBD2	TRBJ2-5	few	TGTGCCAGCAGTTTAGTGGGACTAGCGGAAGAGACCCAGTACTTC	CASSLVGLAEETQYF